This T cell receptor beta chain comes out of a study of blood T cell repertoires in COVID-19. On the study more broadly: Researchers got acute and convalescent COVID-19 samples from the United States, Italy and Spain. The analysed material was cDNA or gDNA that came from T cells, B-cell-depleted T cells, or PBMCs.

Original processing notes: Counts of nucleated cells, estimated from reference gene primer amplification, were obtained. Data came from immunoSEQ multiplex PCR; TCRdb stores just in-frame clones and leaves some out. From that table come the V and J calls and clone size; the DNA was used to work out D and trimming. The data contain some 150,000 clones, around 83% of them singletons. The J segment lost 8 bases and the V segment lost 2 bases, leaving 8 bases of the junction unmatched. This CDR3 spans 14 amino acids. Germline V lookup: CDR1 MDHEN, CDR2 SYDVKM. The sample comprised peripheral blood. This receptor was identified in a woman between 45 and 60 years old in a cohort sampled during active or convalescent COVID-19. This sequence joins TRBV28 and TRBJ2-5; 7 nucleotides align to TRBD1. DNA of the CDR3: TGTGCCAGCAGTTTACCCCAGGGACAGCGCACCCAGTACTTC. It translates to CASSLPQGQRTQYF.